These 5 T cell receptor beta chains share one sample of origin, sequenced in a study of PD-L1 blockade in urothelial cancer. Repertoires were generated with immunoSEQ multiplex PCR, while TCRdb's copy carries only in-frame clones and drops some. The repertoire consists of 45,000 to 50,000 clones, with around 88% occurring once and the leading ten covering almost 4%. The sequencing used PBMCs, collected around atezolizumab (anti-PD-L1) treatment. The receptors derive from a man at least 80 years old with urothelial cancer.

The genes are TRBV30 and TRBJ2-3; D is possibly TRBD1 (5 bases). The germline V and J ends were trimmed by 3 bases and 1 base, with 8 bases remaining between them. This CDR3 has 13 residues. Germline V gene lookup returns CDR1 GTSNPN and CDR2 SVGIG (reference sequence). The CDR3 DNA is TGTGCCTGGAGACAGGCGGGCACAGATACGCAGTATTTT. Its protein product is CAWRQAGTDTQYF.

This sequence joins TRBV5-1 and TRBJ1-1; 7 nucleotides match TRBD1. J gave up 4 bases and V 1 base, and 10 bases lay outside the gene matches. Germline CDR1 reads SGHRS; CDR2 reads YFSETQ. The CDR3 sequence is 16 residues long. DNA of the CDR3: TGCGCCAGCAGCTTGAGGGTCTCGACAGGGAGCACTGAAGCTTTCTTT. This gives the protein CASSLRVSTGSTEAFF.

CDR3 protein: CASTAWGGNTGELFF. The CDR3 bases are TGTGCCAGCACCGCGTGGGGGGGCAATACCGGGGAGCTGTTTTTT. The V call is TRBV6-1, the J call TRBJ2-2; a weak D match, TRBD2 (7 bases). The CDR3 has 15 amino acids. Trimming took off 7 bases at V and 5 bases at J, with 17 bases between the two ends. Germline V gene lookup returns CDR1 MNHNS and CDR2 SASEGT.

The CDR3 loop is CASSQTGLNYGYTF. The CDR3 nucleotides read TGCGCCAGCAGCCAGACAGGGTTAAACTATGGCTACACCTTC. The chain joins TRBV5-1 to TRBJ1-2; TRBD1 aligns across 7 bases. Germline loops: CDR1 SGHRS, CDR2 YFSETQ. CDR3 length: 14 residues. V lost 4 bases and J lost 2; bases outside the gene matches: 5.

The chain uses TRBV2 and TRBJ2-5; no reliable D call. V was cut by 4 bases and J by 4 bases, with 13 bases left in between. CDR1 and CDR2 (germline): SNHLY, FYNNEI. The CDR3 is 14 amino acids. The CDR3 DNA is TGTGCCAGCAGTGCCGCTCTAATCCCAGAGACCCAGTACTTC. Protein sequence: CASSAALIPETQYF.